The TCR beta chain under discussion was sequenced for a study of shared clonotypes between healthy human individuals. Study-wide results and limits: Naive subsets typically showed greater estimated richness than memory subsets.

This table comes from immunoSEQ multiplex PCR, and its TCRdb copy is limited to in-frame clones, with some not included. Among about 2.4 million clones listed, 93% were seen once. Trimming left V 1 base short and J 3 bases short, with 14 bases between. This CDR3 spans 15 amino acids. The germline V gene has CDR1 SQVTM and CDR2 ANQGSEA. In the case of this clone: The antigen remains undetermined.

The sequenced sample was naive CD4+ T cells from PBMCs. Noted subset: CD45RA+ positively selected. The TCR was taken from a young man in good health. Some clones in this sample may be carry-over from other donors' samples. The chain links TRBV29-1 to TRBJ2-3; the D gene could be TRBD1 or TRBD2 (5 bases each). DNA of the CDR3: TGCAGCGTTGAAGTTAACCGATGGGGGACAGATACGCAGTATTTT. Translating gives CSVEVNRWGTDTQYF.